Below are 15 T cell receptor beta chains sequenced from a single sample in a study of T cells in Graves' hyperthyroidism and ophthalmopathy. Researchers took RNA transcripts and amplified the TCR beta CDR3 regions from them. RT-PCR in the first round (using the HTBI primer set) targeted the TCR CDR3. Each CDR3 protein is one row after TCRdb ran MiXCR on the multiplex PCR reads. The profile shows 600,000 to 750,000 distinct CDR3 sequences, approximately 15% of them singletons. The material sequenced was blood. The receptors were gathered from a man aged 50 to 60 with Graves' hyperthyroidism.

There are many counts of this clonotype. The chain has TRBV7-2 and TRBJ2-7; D assignment may be TRBD1 or TRBD2 (6 bases each). The V gene's germline CDR1 is SGHTA and CDR2 FQGNSA. V dropped 8 bases and J dropped 5 bases, with 10 bases sitting between them. The CDR3 has 11 residues. DNA of the CDR3: TGTGCCAGCTCCGGGGGCAACGAGCAGTACTTC. Encoded protein: CASSGGNEQYF.

The chain is built from TRBV6-5 and TRBJ1-5; D is unclear. Germline CDR1 is MNHEY and CDR2 is SVGAGI. The CDR3 has 14 residues. The V end was cut by 4 bases, the J end by 2 bases, with 9 bases between. The DNA of the CDR3 is TGTGCCAGCAGTTTCAGGCGTGGCAATCAGCCCCAGCATTTT. Protein sequence: CASSFRRGNQPQHF.

This chain connects TRBV30 to TRBJ1-1; unclear D gene. The CDR3 loop spans 13 amino acids. The ends were cut back, 3 bases at V and 0 bases at J, with 8 bases in the middle. Germline V lookup: CDR1 GTSNPN, CDR2 SVGIG (reference sequence). The CDR3 here is CAWRKNLNTEAFF. The CDR3 DNA is TGTGCCTGGAGAAAAAATTTGAACACTGAAGCTTTCTTT.

Worth noting for this clonotype: A read error is possible here, since a much larger clone lies one base away. The gene calls are TRBV25-1 and TRBJ1-5; unclear D gene. The CDR3 spans 15 residues. The germline V gene has CDR1 MGHDK and CDR2 SYGVNS. V dropped 1 base and J dropped 0 bases, with 7 bases sitting between them. CDR3 coding DNA: TGTGCCAGCAGTGAATGGTCAGATAGCAATCAGCCCCAGCATTTT. Its translation is CASSEWSDSNQPQHF.

This clonotype was seen many times. The V call is TRBV29-1, the J call TRBJ2-3, with unresolved D. V was trimmed by 6 bases and J by 0 bases, leaving 10 bases between them. The CDR3 spans 13 residues. Germline assignment: CDR1 SQVTM and CDR2 ANQGSEA. CDR3 coding DNA: TGCAGCGTCACTCCCGGGAGCACAGATACGCAGTATTTT. Encoded protein: CSVTPGSTDTQYF.

Only a few counts were recorded for this clonotype. This chain links TRBV11-2 with TRBJ2-1; possible D gene TRBD1, 6 bases. CDR1 is SGHAT, CDR2 FQNNGV, per germline. V lost 2 bases, J lost 5 bases, and 25 bases lay in between. CDR3 length equals 19 residues. The CDR3 here is CASSLLKPDRWGLHNEQFF. The CDR3 DNA is TGTGCCAGCAGCTTATTAAAGCCGGACAGATGGGGTTTACACAATGAGCAGTTCTTC.

This clonotype was seen ten or more times. V and J are TRBV12-3 or TRBV12-4 and TRBJ2-5, with 13 bases aligning to TRBD2. The V segment lost 5 bases and the J segment 4 bases; nucleotides outside the gene matches: 4. This CDR3 comprises 15 residues. CDR3 protein: CASSRLAGGRETQYF. The CDR3 DNA sequence: TGTGCCAGCAGTAGACTAGCGGGAGGTCGAGAGACCCAGTACTTC.

This clonotype appeared many times. The J gene is TRBJ1-1, the V gene TRBV28, with 7 positions matching TRBD1. Trimming cost V 3 bases and J 3 bases; bases outside gene matches: 16. Germline-derived CDR1 and CDR2 are MDHEN and SYDVKM. There are 18 residues in the CDR3. DNA of the CDR3: TGTGCCAGCAGTTTCTCGTCTAAGGGGGCGGCTTTCGACACTGAAGCTTTCTTT. This gives the protein CASSFSSKGAAFDTEAFF.

V gene TRBV5-5 combines with J gene TRBJ1-1; weak D call: TRBD1 (6 bases). CDR3 length equals 18 residues. Per germline, CDR1 SGHKS and CDR2 YYEKEE (reference sequence). Deletions cut 5 bases from V and 7 bases from J, with 30 bases between. The chain's CDR3 is CASSRGGALELVKGEAFF. The CDR3 DNA follows: TGTGCCAGCAGTCGCGGGGGGGCCCTGGAACTCGTTAAGGGTGAAGCTTTCTTT.

This clonotype has ten or more counts. The chain joins TRBV12-3 or TRBV12-4 to TRBJ2-3; TRBD2 aligns across 13 bases. The CDR3 totals 16 residues. J gave up 2 bases and V 5 bases, and 4 bases lay outside the gene matches. CDR3 coding DNA: TGTGCCAGCAGTATGGGACTAGCGGGACCCACAGATACGCAGTATTTT. This codes for CASSMGLAGPTDTQYF.

To note about this clonotype: Mismatch with germline at one junction end may stem from a read error. The V call is TRBV2, the J call TRBJ2-1, with D possibly being TRBD2 (5 bases). Looked up from germline, CDR1 is SNHLY and CDR2 is FYNNEI. CDR3 length: 15 residues. The CDR3 DNA sequence: TGTGCCAGCACCGTGGTTCAGGACTCCTACAATGATCAGTGCTTC. It codes for CASTVVQDSYNDQCF. The full variable domain, its missing parts supplied by reference TRBV2 and TRBJ2-1, is EPEVTQTPSHQVTQMGQEVILRCVPISNHLYFYWYRQILGQKVEFLVSFYNNEISEKSEIFDDQFSVERPDGSNFTLKIRSTKLEDSAMYFCASTVVQDSYNDQCFGPGTRLTVL.

The chain links TRBV14 to TRBJ1-6, with unresolved D. Germline V gene data show CDR1 as SGHDN and CDR2 as FVKESK. The CDR3 consists of 14 residues. The V and J ends lost 4 bases and 6 bases respectively, with 10 bases between them. The CDR3 reads CASSLISSNSPLHF. CDR3 bases: TGTGCCAGCAGCCTGATATCCAGTAATTCACCCCTCCACTTT.

This clonotype has at least ten counts. The chain joins TRBV18 to TRBJ2-5; perhaps TRBD2 as D (6 bases). The CDR3 consists of 15 residues. Trimming cost V 2 bases and J 3 bases, with 13 bases left between them. Germline V CDR1 and CDR2: KGHSH, LQKENI. Here the CDR3 reads CASSPGGTPEETQYF. In nucleotides, the CDR3 is TGTGCCAGCTCACCAGGGGGGACGCCAGAAGAGACCCAGTACTTC.

This clonotype was observed many times. The chain joins TRBV7-3 to TRBJ2-1; 7 nucleotides line up with TRBD1. V lost 2 bases to trimming and J lost 2 bases; unmatched junction nucleotides: 3. The V gene's germline CDR1 is SGHTA and CDR2 FQGTGA. The CDR3 runs to 15 residues. CDR3 loop: CASSLETGTYNEQFF. As DNA, the CDR3 is TGTGCCAGCAGCTTAGAGACAGGGACCTACAATGAGCAGTTCTTC.

This clonotype occurred many times. The V and J genes are TRBV20-1 and TRBJ2-3; 7 nucleotides line up with TRBD1. This CDR3 comprises 13 residues. V was clipped by 6 bases and J by 6 bases; unmatched bases: 9. Per the germline V gene, CDR1 is DFQATT and CDR2 is SNEGSKA (reference sequence). As DNA, the CDR3 is TGCAGTGCCGTCCCAGGGGGAGCGGATACGCAGTATTTT. Encoded protein: CSAVPGGADTQYF.